This T cell receptor beta chain was profiled in a study of beta chain features in type 1 diabetes. Study conclusions and caveats: Whatever favoring of shorter templates PCR might show would apply equally to patients and controls. Type 1 diabetes patients showed a moderate but significant shortening of TCRB CDR3s in all four CD4+ subsets.

The whole isolated RNA underwent reverse transcription, so sequencing captured expressed TCRB transcripts. Roughly 3.6 million reads on average were seen across naive, central memory and regulatory T cell samples. Assay used: immunoSEQ multiplex PCR; TCRdb lists only in-frame clones, some missing. The profile shows 900,000 or so clones, 17% of them singletons. As regards this clone: What it binds is unknown.

With 2 bases clipped from V and 4 bases from J, the junction kept 8 bases outside the gene matches. Germline lookup yields CDR1 ENHRY and CDR2 SYGVKD. This CDR3 contains 16 residues. Over 95% purity was reached by all sorted populations. The gene calls are TRBV10-3 and TRBJ2-1, with TRBD2 matching over 7 bases. The TCR sequence derives from a woman under 30 in good health. Sequenced: naive CD4+ T cells from blood. In DNA form, the CDR3 reads TGTGCCATCAGTGAGCTAACTAGCGACAGATACAATGAGCAGTTCTTC. Its protein is CAISELTSDRYNEQFF.